The sequence of this T cell receptor (beta chain) was determined in a study of blood T cell repertoires in COVID-19. Germline-derived CDR1 and CDR2 are MDHEN and SYDVKM. The CDR3 sequence is 11 residues long. Between the trimmed V and J ends, which lost 7 bases and 8 bases, there was a span of 8 bases. TCRdb keeps only in-frame clones here, not all; method: immunoSEQ multiplex PCR. The profile shows under 150,000 clones, around nine tenths of them singletons. The specimen was peripheral blood. V gene TRBV28 combines with J gene TRBJ1-4; no reliable D call. This sequence was found in a woman in her 70s who had recovered from COVID-19. This CDR3 reads CASKLEEKLFF. The DNA of the CDR3 is TGTGCCAGCAAGTTAGAAGAAAAACTGTTTTTT.